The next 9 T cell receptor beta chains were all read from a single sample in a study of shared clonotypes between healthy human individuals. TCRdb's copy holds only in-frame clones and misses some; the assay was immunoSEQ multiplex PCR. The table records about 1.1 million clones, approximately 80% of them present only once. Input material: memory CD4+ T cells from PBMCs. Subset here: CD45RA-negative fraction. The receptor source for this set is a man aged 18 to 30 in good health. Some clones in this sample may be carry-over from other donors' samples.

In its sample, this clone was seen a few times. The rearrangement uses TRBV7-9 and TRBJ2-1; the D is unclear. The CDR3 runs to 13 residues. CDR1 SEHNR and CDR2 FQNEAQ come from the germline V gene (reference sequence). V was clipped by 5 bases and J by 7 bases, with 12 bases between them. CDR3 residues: CASSLGRVNEQFF. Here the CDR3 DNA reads TGTGCCAGCAGCCTTGGACGAGTTAATGAGCAGTTCTTC.

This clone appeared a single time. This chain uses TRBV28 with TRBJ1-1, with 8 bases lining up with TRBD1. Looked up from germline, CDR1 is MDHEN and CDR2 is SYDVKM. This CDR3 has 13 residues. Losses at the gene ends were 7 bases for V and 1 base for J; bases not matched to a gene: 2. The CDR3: CASNDRGNTEAFF. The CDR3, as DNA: TGTGCCAGCAACGACAGGGGGAACACTGAAGCTTTCTTT. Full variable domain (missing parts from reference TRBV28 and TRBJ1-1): DVKVTQSSRYLVKRTGEKVFLECVQDMDHENMFWYRQDPGLGLRLIYFSYDVKMKEKGDIPEGYSVSREKKERFSLILESASTNQTSMYLCASNDRGNTEAFFGQGTRLTVV.

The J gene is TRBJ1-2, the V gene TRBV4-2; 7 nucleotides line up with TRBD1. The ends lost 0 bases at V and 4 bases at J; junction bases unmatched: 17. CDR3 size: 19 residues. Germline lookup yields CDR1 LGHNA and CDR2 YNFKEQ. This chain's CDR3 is CASSQDPRDRLPGGYGYTF. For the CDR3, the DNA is TGTGCCAGCAGCCAAGATCCGCGGGACAGACTCCCCGGGGGCTATGGCTACACCTTC.

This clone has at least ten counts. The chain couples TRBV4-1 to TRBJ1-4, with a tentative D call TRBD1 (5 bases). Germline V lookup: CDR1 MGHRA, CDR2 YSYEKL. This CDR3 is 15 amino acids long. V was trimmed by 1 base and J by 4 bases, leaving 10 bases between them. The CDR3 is CASSQGDGGNEKLFF. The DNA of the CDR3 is TGCGCCAGCAGCCAAGGGGACGGCGGTAATGAAAAACTGTTTTTT.

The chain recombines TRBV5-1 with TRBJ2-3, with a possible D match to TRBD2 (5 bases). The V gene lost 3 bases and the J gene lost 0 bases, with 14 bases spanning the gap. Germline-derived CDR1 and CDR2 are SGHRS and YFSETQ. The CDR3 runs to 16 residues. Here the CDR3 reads CASSYGRGPSTDTQYF. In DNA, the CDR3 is TGCGCCAGCAGCTACGGACGAGGGCCTAGCACAGATACGCAGTATTTT.

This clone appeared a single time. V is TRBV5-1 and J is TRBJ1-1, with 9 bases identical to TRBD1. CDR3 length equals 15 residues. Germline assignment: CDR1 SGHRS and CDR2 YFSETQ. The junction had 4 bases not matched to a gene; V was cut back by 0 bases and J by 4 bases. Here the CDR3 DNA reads TGCGCCAGCAGCTTGGGGGACAGGGACCGCACTGAAGCTTTCTTT. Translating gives CASSLGDRDRTEAFF.

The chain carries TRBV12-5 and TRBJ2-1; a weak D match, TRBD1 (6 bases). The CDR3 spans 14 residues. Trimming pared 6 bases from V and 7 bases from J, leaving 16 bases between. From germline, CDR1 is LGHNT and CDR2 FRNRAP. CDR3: CASGPTGFRNEQFF. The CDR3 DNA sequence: TGTGCTAGTGGCCCCACAGGGTTTCGGAATGAGCAGTTCTTC.

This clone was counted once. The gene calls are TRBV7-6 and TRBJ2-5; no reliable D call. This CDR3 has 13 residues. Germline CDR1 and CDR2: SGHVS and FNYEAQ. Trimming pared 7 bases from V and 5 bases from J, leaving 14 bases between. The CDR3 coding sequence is TGTGCCAGCACCCAGCCGGGTTTGGAGACCCAGTACTTC. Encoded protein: CASTQPGLETQYF. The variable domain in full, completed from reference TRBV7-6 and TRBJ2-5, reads GAGVSQSPRYKVTKRGQDVALRCDPISGHVSLYWYRQALGQGPEFLTYFNYEAQQDKSGLPNDRFSAERPEGSISTLTIQRTEQRDSAMYRCASTQPGLETQYFGPGTRLLVL.

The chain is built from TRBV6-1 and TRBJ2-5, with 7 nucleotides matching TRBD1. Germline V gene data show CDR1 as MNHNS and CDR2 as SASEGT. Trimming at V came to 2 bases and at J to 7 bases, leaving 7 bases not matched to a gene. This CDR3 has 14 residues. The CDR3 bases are TGTGCCAGCAGTGAACAGACAGGGCTCGGGACCCAGTACTTC. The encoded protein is CASSEQTGLGTQYF.